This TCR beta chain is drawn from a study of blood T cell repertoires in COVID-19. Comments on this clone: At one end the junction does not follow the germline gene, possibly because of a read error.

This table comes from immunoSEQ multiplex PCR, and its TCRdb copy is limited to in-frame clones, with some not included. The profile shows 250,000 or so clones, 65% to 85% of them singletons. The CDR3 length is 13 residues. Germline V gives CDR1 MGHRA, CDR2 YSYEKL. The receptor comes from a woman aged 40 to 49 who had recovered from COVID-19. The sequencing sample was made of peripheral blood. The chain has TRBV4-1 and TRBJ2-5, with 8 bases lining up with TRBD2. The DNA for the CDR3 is TGCGCCAGCAGCCAAGATTGGGAGGCCGGGAGGGACTTC. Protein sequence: CASSQDWEAGRDF.